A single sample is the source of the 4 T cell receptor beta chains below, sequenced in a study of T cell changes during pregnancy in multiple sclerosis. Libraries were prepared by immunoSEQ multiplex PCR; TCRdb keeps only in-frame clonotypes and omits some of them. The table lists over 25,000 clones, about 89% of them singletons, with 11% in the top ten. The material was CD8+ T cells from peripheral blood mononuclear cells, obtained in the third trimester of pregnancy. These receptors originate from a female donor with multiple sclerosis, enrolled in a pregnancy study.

The CDR3 region has the DNA TGTGCCAGCAGTTTCATCGGACAGGGGTCTCAGCCCCAGCATTTT. This gives the protein CASSFIGQGSQPQHF. V and J are TRBV28 and TRBJ1-5, with 9 nucleotides matching TRBD1. CDR1 is MDHEN, CDR2 SYDVKM, per germline. The CDR3 covers 15 residues. V was clipped by 3 bases and J by 6 bases; unmatched bases: 6.

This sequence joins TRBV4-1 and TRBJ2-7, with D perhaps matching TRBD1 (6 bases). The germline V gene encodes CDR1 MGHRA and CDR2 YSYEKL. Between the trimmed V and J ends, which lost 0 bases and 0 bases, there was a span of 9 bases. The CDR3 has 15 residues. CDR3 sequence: CASSQDRGLSYEQYF. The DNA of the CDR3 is TGCGCCAGCAGCCAAGACAGGGGTCTCTCCTACGAGCAGTACTTC.

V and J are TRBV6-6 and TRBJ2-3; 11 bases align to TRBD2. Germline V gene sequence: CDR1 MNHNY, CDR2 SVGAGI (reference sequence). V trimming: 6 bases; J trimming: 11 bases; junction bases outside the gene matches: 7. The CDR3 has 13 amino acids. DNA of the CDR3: TGTGCCAGCAGCGACTCGGGACTAGCGGTGCAGTATTTT. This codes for CASSDSGLAVQYF.

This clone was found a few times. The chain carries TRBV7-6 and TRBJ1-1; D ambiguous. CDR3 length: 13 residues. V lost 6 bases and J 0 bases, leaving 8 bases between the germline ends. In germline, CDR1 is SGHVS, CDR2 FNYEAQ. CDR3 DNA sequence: TGTGCCAGCAGTCCACAGATGAACACTGAAGCTTTCTTT. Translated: CASSPQMNTEAFF.